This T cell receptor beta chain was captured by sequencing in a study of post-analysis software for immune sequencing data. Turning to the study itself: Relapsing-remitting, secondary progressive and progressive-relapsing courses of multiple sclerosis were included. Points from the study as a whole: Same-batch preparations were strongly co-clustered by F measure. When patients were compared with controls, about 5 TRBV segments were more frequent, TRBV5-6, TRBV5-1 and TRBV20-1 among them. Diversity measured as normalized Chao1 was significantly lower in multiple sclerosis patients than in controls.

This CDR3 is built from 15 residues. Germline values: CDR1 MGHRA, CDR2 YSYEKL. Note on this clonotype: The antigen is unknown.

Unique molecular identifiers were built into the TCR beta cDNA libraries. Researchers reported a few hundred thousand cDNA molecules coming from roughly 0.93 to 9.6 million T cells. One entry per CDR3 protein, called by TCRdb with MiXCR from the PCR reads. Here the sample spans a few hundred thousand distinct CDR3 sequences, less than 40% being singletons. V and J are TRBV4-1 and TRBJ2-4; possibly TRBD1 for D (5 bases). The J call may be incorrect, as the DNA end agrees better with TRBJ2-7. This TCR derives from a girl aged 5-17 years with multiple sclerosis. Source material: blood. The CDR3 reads CASSHMTVPGYEQYF. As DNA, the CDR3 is TGCGCCAGCAGCCATATGACAGTCCCGGGTTACGAGCAGTACTTC.